The 10 T cell receptor beta chains below were found in one sample sequenced in a study of persistence of HIV-infected CD4 T cells. The immunoSEQ assay was version 4, run in survey mode. Clones were read by immunoSEQ multiplex PCR, and TCRdb kept only the in-frame ones, dropping some. The top ten hold just over 1% of the sample, which has 35,000 to 55,000 clones, about 89% seen once. Anti-CD3/anti-CD28 beads served as a nonspecific positive control stimulus. Sorting selected CD4+ T cells upregulating both CD40 ligand and CD69. Their specific antigens are unknown. The material sequenced was CD4+ T cells sorted from PBMCs after approximately 19-hour stimulation, taken from a patient who received antiretroviral therapy. The receptors were gathered from an adult man with HIV who was CMV-seropositive.

The V call is TRBV7-3, the J call TRBJ1-1, with 7 bases fitting TRBD1. The CDR3 sequence is 14 residues long. After removal of 5 bases from V and 5 bases from J, the junction contained 8 bases not matched to a gene. Germline loops: CDR1 SGHTA, CDR2 FQGTGA. The CDR3 region has the DNA TGTGCCAGCAGCCCCTCGACAGGGAGAACTGAAGCTTTCTTT. It encodes CASSPSTGRTEAFF.

This clone was counted a single time. This sequence joins TRBV19 and TRBJ2-6; D might be TRBD1 (5 bases). The germline V gene encodes CDR1 LNHDA and CDR2 SQIVND (reference sequence). The CDR3 loop spans 20 amino acids. Trimming took off 0 bases at V and 1 base at J, with 19 bases between the two ends. CDR3 region: CASSIDALTGAFSGANVLTF. CDR3 coding DNA: TGTGCCAGTAGTATAGATGCCCTGACTGGGGCGTTTTCTGGGGCCAACGTCCTGACTTTC.

The chain joins TRBV27 to TRBJ1-6; D possibly corresponds to TRBD1 (6 bases). Germline V gene data show CDR1 as MNHEY and CDR2 as SMNVEV (reference sequence). The CDR3 is 14 amino acids. Trimming stripped 3 bases from V and 5 bases from J, with 8 bases between. The CDR3, as DNA: TGTGCCAGCAGTTTCGGACAGAATAATTCACCCCTCCACTTT. Translating it yields CASSFGQNNSPLHF.

The rearrangement uses TRBV2 and TRBJ1-5; 10 nucleotides agree with TRBD1. CDR1 is SNHLY and CDR2 is FYNNEI in the germline V gene. This CDR3 region has 17 residues. V lost 6 bases and J lost 4; bases outside the gene matches: 12. DNA of the CDR3: TGTGCCAGCAGCGTCCCTGAGGGACAGGGGAGGAATCAGCCCCAGCATTTT. This encodes CASSVPEGQGRNQPQHF.

V and J are TRBV3-1 (or the pseudogene TRBV3-2) and TRBJ2-1, with D perhaps matching TRBD2 (5 bases). The CDR3 contains 13 residues. V was pared by 0 bases and J by 12 bases, with 12 bases between. CDR1 and CDR2 from the germline V gene are LGHDT and YNNKEL (reference sequence). CDR3 DNA: TGTGCCAGCAGCCAAGACGCTGGCCGGGGGCAGTTCTTC. This sequence encodes CASSQDAGRGQFF.

This clone has a single count. The chain uses TRBV3-1 (or the pseudogene TRBV3-2) and TRBJ2-7, with D possibly TRBD2 on 5 matching bases. Germline loops: CDR1 LGHDT, CDR2 YNNKEL (reference sequence). Trimming pared 4 bases from V and 0 bases from J, leaving 7 bases between. This CDR3 spans 13 amino acids. The CDR3 is CASSLGNSYEQYF. The CDR3, as DNA: TGTGCCAGCAGCCTCGGGAACTCCTACGAGCAGTACTTC.

As concerns this clone: The junction departs from germline at one end; a sequencing error may be responsible. The chain carries TRBV28 and TRBJ2-1, with 8 nucleotides matching TRBD2. The CDR3 loop spans 16 amino acids. CDR1 and CDR2 from the germline V gene are MDHEN and SYDVKM. The CDR3 DNA follows: TGTGCCAGCAGGAAGCTGGGGAGCGGGGGCTACGATGAGCAGTTCTTC. It translates to CASRKLGSGGYDEQFF.

This clone showed up just once. The chain uses TRBV5-6 and TRBJ2-2; D could derive from TRBD1 or TRBD2 (7 bases each). The V end was cut by 4 bases, the J end by 3 bases, with 16 bases between. Germline-derived CDR1 and CDR2 are SGHDT and YYEEEE. This CDR3 contains 16 residues. CDR3 sequence reads: CASSRGQGGYTGELFF. CDR3 nucleotides: TGTGCCAGCAGCAGAGGCCAGGGGGGGTACACCGGGGAGCTGTTTTTT.

V gene TRBV19 combines with J gene TRBJ1-5; 8 bases fit TRBD1. V was clipped by 7 bases and J by 7 bases; unmatched bases: 12. CDR1 is LNHDA and CDR2 is SQIVND in the germline V gene (reference sequence). The CDR3 extends over 15 amino acids. The CDR3 loop reads CASIPGGPRGQPQHF. The CDR3 DNA reads TGTGCCAGTATTCCAGGGGGCCCTAGAGGCCAGCCCCAGCATTTT.

The rearrangement uses TRBV3-1 (or the pseudogene TRBV3-2) and TRBJ1-6; D not resolved. The V gene's germline CDR1 is LGHDT and CDR2 YNNKEL (reference sequence). Trimming shortened V by 5 bases and J by 12 bases, and 17 bases separated the two germline ends. CDR3 size: 14 residues. The CDR3 is CASSSLDGLGPLHF. The DNA of the CDR3 is TGTGCCAGCAGCTCTCTGGACGGCCTGGGACCCCTCCACTTT.